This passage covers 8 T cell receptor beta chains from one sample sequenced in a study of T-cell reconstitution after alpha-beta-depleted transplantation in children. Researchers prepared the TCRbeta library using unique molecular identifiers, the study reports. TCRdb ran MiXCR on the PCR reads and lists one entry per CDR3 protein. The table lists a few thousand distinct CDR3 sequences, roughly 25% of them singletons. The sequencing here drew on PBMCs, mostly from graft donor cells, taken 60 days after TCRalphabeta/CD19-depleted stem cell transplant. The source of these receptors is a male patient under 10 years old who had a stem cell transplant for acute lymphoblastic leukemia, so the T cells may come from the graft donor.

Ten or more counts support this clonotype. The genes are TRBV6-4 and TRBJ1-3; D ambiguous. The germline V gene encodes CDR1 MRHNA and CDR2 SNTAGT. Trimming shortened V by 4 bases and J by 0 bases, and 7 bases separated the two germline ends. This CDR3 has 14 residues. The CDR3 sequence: CASSAPFSGNTIYF. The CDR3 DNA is TGTGCCAGCAGTGCCCCCTTCTCTGGAAACACCATATATTTT.

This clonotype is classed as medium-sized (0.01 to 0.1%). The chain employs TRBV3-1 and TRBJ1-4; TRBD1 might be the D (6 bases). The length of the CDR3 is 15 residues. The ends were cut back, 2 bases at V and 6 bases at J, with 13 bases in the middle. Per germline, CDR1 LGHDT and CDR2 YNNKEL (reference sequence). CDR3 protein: CASSQYDRTDEKLFF. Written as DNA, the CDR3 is TGTGCCAGCAGCCAATATGATCGGACAGATGAAAAACTGTTTTTT.

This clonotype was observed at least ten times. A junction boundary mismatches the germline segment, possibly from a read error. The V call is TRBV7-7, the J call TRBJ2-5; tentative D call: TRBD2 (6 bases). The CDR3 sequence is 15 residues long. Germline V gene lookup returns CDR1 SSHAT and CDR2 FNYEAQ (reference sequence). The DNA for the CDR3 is TGTGCTAGCAGCCGATTAGGAGGGATACAAGAGACCCAGTACTTC. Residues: CASSRLGGIQETQYF. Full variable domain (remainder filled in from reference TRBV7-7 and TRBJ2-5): GAGVSQSPRYKVTKRGQDVTLRCDPISSHATLYWYQQALGQGPEFLTYFNYEAQPDKSGLPSDRFSAERPEGSISTLTIQRTEQRDSAMYRCASSRLGGIQETQYFGPGTRLLVL.

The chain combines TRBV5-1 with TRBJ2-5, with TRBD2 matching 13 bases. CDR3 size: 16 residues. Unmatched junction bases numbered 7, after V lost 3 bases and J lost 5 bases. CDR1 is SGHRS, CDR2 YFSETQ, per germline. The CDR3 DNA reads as TGCGCCAGCAGCTCAGGACTAGCGGGAGTGAGGGAGACCCAGTACTTC. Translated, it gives CASSSGLAGVRETQYF.

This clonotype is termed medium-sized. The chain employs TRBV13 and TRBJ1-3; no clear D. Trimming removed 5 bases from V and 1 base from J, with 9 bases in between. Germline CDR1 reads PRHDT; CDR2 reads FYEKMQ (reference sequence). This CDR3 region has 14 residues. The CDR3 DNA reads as TGTGCCAGCAGCCTATGGGTTTCTGGAAACACCATATATTTT. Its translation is CASSLWVSGNTIYF.

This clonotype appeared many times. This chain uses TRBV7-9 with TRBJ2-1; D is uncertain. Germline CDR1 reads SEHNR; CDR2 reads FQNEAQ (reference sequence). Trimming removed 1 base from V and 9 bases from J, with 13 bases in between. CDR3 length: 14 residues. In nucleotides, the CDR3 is TGTGCCAGCAGCTTAGTAGGTAGGAGCAGTGAGCAGTTCTTC. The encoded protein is CASSLVGRSSEQFF.

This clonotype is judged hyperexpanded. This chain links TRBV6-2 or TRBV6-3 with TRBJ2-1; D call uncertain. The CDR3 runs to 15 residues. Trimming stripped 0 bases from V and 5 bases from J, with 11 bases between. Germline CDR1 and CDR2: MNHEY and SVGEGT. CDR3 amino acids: CASSYSSQRDNEQFF. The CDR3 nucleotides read TGTGCCAGCAGTTACTCGTCCCAAAGAGACAATGAGCAGTTCTTC.

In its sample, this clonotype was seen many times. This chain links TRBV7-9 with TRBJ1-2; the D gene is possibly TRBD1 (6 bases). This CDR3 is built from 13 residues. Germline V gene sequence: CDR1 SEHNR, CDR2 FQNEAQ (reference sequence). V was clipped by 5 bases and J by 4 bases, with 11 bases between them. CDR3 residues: CASSPQGAYGYTF. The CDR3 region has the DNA TGTGCCAGCAGCCCACAGGGCGCCTATGGCTACACCTTC.